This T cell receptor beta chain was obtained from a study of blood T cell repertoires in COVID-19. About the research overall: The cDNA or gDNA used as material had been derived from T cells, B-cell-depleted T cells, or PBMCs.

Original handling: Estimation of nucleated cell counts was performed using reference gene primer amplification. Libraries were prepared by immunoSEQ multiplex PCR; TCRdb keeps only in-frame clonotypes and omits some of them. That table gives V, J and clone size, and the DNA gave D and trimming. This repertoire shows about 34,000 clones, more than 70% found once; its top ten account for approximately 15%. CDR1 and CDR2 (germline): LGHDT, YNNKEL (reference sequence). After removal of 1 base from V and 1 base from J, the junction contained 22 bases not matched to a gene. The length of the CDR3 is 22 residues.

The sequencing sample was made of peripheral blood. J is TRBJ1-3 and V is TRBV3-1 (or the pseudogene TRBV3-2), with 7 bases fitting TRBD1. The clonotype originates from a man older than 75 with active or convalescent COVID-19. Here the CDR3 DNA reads TGTGCCAGCAGCCAAGTTATCCCGGAACCGACCTACAGGGGCAATTCTGGAAACACCATATATTTT. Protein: CASSQVIPEPTYRGNSGNTIYF.